This TCR beta chain appears in the sequencing data of a study of T cell repertoires in cytomegalovirus infection. Study outcomes and limitations: Cumulative public TCR beta family frequency identified CMV carriers with the relevant HLA.

This clonotype came up a few times. The antigen is not known. MiXCR, applied by TCRdb to the reads, yields one record per CDR3 protein. The sample lists roughly 51,000 distinct CDR3 sequences; around 18% were seen once. The source was CD8+ T cells from cultured PBMCs, collected from culture after CMV antigen stimulation. This TCR came from a human donor in good health (CMV status not recorded). Some clones in this sample may be carry-over from other donors' samples.

CDR3 in DNA: TGTGCCAGCAGCTTAGCGCAACGGGACAATCAGCCCCAGCATTTT. Translation: CASSLAQRDNQPQHF. This chain uses TRBV7-9 with TRBJ1-5; D gene uncertain. V lost 0 bases to trimming and J lost 3 bases, with 9 bases between them. CDR3 size: 15 residues. Germline CDR1 SEHNR, CDR2 FQNEAQ (reference sequence).